This record looks at one T cell receptor (beta chain) sequence and its context. The data derive from a study of CD8 T cells in Susac syndrome. RNA, at about 0.45 to 1 ug, was reverse transcribed with random hexamers. TCRdb passed the immunoSEQ multiplex PCR reads through MiXCR, listing each CDR3 protein once. In the table there are some 150,000 distinct CDR3 sequences, roughly 94% of which are singletons. In germline, CDR1 is SGHRS, CDR2 YFSETQ. V shed 3 bases and J shed 0 bases, with 10 bases lying between them. The CDR3 loop spans 14 amino acids. The chain recombines TRBV5-1 with TRBJ2-7; maybe TRBD2 (6 bases). This receptor was obtained from a human donor in good health. Sequenced: CD4+ T cells from PBMCs. The CDR3, as DNA: TGCGCCAGCAGCTGGGCGGGGAGCTCCTACGAGCAGTACTTC. Its translation: CASSWAGSSYEQYF.